This T cell receptor beta chain was recovered during a study of CD8+ T cells in alopecia areata. Across the whole study: Those patients who were treated received oral tofacitinib, which was given at 5 to 10 mg twice daily for moderate-to-severe alopecia areata.

Treatment defined: oral pan-JAK inhibitor, 5-10 mg twice daily. Peripheral blood and lesional scalp punch biopsies were taken from alopecia areata patients. Trimming stripped 4 bases from V and 5 bases from J, with 14 bases between. Germline CDR1 SQVTM, CDR2 ANQGSEA. The CDR3 is 13 amino acids. Sequencing relied on a cDNA template that was reverse transcribed from extracted RNA. Assay: immunoSEQ multiplex PCR; the TCRdb copy retains only in-frame clones and omits some. The sample holds more than 95,000 clones, approximately 57% seen once. The sequences come from CD4+ T cells sorted from blood, collected at week 4, from a patient treated with tofacitinib. This chain joins TRBV29-1 and TRBJ1-1; D uncertain. This TCR came from a human donor with alopecia areata. The CDR3 coding sequence is TGCAGCGTTGGAAGGGCGGCTTTTACTGAAGCTTTCTTT. Protein product: CSVGRAAFTEAFF.